This TCR beta chain was sequenced for a study of cytomegalovirus exposure and HLA in healthy donors. The V gene's germline CDR1 is GTSNPN and CDR2 SVGIG (reference sequence). The CDR3 loop spans 14 amino acids. V gave up 1 base and J gave up 0 bases; unmatched junction bases: 2. The PCR made use of 60 Vbeta and 13 Jbeta primers. The protocol was immunoSEQ multiplex PCR, while the TCRdb copy is restricted to in-frame clones and leaves out a portion. The sample data list approximately 47,000 clones. The TCR sequence derives from a male donor in good health and CMV-seronegative. The chain links TRBV30 to TRBJ2-5; 7 positions match TRBD1. The sequencing sample was made of PBMCs. The CDR3 loop reads CAWSGGQYQETQYF. The CDR3 DNA sequence: TGTGCCTGGAGTGGGGGACAGTACCAAGAGACCCAGTACTTC.